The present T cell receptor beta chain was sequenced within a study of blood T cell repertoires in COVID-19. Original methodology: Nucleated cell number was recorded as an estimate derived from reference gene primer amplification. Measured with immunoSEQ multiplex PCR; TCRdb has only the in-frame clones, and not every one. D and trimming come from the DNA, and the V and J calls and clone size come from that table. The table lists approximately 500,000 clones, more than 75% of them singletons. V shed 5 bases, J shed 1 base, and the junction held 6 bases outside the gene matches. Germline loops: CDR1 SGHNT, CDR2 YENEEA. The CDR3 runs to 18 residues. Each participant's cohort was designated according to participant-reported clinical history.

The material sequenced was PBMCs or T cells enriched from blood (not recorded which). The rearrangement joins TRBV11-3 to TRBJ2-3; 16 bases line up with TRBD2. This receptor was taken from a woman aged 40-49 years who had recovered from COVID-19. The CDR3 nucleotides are TGTGCCAGCAGCCCGGGGACTAGCGGGAGGGCCGGCACAGATACGCAGTATTTT. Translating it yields CASSPGTSGRAGTDTQYF.